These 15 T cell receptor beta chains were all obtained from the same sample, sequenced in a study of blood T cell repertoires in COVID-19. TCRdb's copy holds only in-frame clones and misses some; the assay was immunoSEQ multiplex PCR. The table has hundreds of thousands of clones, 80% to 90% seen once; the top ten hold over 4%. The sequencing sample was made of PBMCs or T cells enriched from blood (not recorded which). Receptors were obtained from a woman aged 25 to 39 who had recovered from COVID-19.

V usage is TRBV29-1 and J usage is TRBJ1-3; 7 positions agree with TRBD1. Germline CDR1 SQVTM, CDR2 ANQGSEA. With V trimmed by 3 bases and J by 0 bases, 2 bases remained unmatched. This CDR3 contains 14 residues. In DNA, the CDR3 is TGCAGCGTTGATGGACAGGCCTCTGGAAACACCATATATTTT. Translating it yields CSVDGQASGNTIYF.

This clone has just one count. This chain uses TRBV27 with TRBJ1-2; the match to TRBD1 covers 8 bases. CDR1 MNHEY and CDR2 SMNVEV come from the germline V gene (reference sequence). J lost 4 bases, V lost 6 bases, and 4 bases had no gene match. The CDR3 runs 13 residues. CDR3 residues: CASRWTGSYGYTF. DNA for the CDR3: TGTGCCAGCAGGTGGACAGGGTCCTATGGCTACACCTTC.

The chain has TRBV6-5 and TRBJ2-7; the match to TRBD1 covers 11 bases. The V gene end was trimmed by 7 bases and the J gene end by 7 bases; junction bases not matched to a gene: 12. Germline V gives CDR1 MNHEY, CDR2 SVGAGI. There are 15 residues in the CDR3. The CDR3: CASKDRDRGSWEQYF. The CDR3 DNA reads TGTGCCAGCAAAGACCGGGACAGGGGGAGTTGGGAGCAGTACTTC.

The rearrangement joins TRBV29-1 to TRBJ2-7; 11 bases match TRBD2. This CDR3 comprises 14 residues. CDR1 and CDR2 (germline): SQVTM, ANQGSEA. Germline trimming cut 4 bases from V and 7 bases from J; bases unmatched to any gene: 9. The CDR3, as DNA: TGCAGCGTTGTGTCGCTAGCGGGAGGATGGGAGCAGTACTTC. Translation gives CSVVSLAGGWEQYF.

This chain's CDR3 is CASSGTGQYQPQHF. The CDR3 region has the DNA TGTGCCAGTAGCGGGACAGGGCAATATCAGCCCCAGCATTTT. The rearrangement joins TRBV19 to TRBJ1-5; 9 bases fit TRBD1. The CDR3 contains 14 residues. Germline V gives CDR1 LNHDA, CDR2 SQIVND (reference sequence). The ends lost 6 bases at V and 5 bases at J; junction bases unmatched: 5.

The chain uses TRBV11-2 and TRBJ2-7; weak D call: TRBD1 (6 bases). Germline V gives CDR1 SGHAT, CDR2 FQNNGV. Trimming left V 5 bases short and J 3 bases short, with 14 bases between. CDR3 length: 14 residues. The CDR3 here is CASSRAGQLYEQYF. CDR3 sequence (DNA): TGTGCCAGCAGCCGTGCCGGACAGCTCTACGAGCAGTACTTC.

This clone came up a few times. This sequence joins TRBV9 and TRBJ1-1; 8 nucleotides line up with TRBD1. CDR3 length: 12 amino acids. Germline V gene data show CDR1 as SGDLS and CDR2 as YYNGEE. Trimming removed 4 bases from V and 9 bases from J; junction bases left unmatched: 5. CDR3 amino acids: CASSPRTGQAFF. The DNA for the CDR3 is TGTGCCAGCAGCCCTAGGACAGGGCAAGCTTTCTTT.

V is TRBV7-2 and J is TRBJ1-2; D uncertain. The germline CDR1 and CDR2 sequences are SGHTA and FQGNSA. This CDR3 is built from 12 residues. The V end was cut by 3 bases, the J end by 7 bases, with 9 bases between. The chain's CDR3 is CASSFMAAGYTF. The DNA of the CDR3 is TGTGCCAGCAGCTTTATGGCGGCTGGCTACACCTTC. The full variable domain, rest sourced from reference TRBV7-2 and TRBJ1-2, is GAGVSQSPSNKVTEKGKDVELRCDPISGHTALYWYRQSLGQGLEFLIYFQGNSAPDKSGLPSDRFSAERTGGSVSTLTIQRTQQEDSAVYLCASSFMAAGYTFGSGTRLTVV.

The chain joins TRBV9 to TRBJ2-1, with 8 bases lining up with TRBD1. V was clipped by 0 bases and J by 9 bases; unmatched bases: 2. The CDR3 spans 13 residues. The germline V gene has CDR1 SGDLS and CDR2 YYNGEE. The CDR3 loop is CASSVGDRREQFF. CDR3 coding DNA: TGTGCCAGCAGCGTAGGGGACAGGCGTGAGCAGTTCTTC.

CDR3 coding DNA: TGTGCCTGGAGTGCCAGGGGGGCATCCTACAATGAGCAGTTCTTC. This codes for CAWSARGASYNEQFF. The rearrangement links TRBV30 to TRBJ2-1; tentatively, D is TRBD1 (7 bases). CDR1 is GTSNPN and CDR2 is SVGIG in the germline V gene (reference sequence). Trimming removed 1 base from V and 1 base from J, with 11 bases in between. This CDR3 has 15 amino acids.

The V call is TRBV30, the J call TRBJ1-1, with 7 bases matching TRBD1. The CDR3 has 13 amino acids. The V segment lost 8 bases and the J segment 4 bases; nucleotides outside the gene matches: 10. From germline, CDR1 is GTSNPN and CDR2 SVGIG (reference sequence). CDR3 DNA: TGTGCCCGGTTGGGGACAGCGAGCACTGAAGCTTTCTTT. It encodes CARLGTASTEAFF. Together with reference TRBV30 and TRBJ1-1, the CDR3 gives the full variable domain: SQTIHQWPATLVQPVGSPLSLECTVEGTSNPNLYWYRQAAGRGLQLLFYSVGIGQISSEVPQNLSASRPQDRQFILSSKKLLLSDSGFYLCARLGTASTEAFFGQGTRLTVV.

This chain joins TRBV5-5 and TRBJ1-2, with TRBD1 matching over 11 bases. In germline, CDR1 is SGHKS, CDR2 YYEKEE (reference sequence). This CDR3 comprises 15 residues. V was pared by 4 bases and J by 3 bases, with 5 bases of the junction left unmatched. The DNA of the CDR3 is TGTGCCAGCAGCAGGACAGGGGGCGGTGACTATGGCTACACCTTC. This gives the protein CASSRTGGGDYGYTF.

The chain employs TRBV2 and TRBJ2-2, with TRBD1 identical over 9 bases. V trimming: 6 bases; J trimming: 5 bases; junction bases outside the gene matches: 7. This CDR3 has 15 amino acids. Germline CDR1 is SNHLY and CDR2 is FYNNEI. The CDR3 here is CASRGTGTSTGELFF. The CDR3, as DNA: TGTGCCAGCAGGGGGACAGGGACGAGTACCGGGGAGCTGTTTTTT.

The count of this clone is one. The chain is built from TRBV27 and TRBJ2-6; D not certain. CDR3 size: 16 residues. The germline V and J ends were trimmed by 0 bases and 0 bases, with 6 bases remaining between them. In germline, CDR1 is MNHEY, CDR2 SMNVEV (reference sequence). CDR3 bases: TGTGCCAGCAGTTTATCGAGTAGCTCTGGGGCCAACGTCCTGACTTTC. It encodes CASSLSSSSGANVLTF.

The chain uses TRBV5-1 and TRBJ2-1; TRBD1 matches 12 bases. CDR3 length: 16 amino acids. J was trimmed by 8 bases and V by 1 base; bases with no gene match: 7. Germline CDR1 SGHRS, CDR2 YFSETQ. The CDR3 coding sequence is TGCGCCAGCAGCTTGCTCTCGGGACAGGGGGCCGATGAGCAGTTCTTC. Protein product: CASSLLSGQGADEQFF.